The present T cell receptor beta chain was sequenced within a study of blood T cell repertoires in COVID-19. Overall study context: Sites across the United States, Italy and Spain contributed samples from acute and convalescent COVID-19.

This clone turned up a few times. TCRdb keeps only in-frame clones here, not all; method: immunoSEQ multiplex PCR. Found here are a few hundred thousand clones, over 75% of them singletons; the top ten hold more than 0.8%. Sequencing was carried out using PBMCs or T cells enriched from blood (not recorded which). This sequence originates from a woman between 25 and 40 years old who had recovered from COVID-19.

The CDR3, as DNA: TGTGCCAGCAGTTTCGCTCAGGGCTACGAGCAGTACTTC. Its protein product is CASSFAQGYEQYF. The chain employs TRBV12-3 or TRBV12-4 and TRBJ2-7; D may be TRBD1 (5 bases). Trimming took 3 bases from V and 3 from J, leaving 9 bases between them. CDR3 length: 13 residues.